This record covers a single T cell receptor (beta chain). Its antigen is currently unknown. The authors reverse transcribed all of the isolated RNA, so sequencing captured expressed TCRB transcripts. Sequenced by immunoSEQ multiplex PCR; TCRdb stores in-frame clones only, minus some. The data contain hundreds of thousands of clones, more than 12% of them singletons. These data belong to a study of beta chain features in type 1 diabetes. Findings and limits, study-wide: A moderate, significant TCRB CDR3 shortening appeared in type 1 diabetes across four CD4+ subsets.

The TCR sequence derives from a man aged 18 to 30 with type 1 diabetes. The specimen was naive CD4+ T cells from blood.

The chain's CDR3 is CASSLTGPHSHEQYF. The CDR3 DNA reads TGTGCCAGCAGCTTAACGGGGCCGCATAGCCACGAGCAGTACTTC. The chain carries TRBV7-2 and TRBJ2-7; perhaps D is TRBD1 or TRBD2 (5 bases each). V lost 2 bases and J 5 bases, leaving 16 bases between the germline ends. Germline-derived CDR1 and CDR2 are SGHTA and FQGNSA. CDR3 length: 15 amino acids.